These 7 T cell receptor beta chains were all obtained from the same sample, sequenced in a study of technical replicates of blood from several donors. Here immunoSEQ multiplex PCR was the method, and the copy in TCRdb shows in-frame clones only, minus some. The sample holds approximately 100,000 clones, under 96% seen once. The sequencing sample was made of T cells isolated from PBMCs. Receptors were obtained from a human donor in good health.

In its sample, this clone was seen once. V is TRBV5-1 and J is TRBJ1-2, with 8 bases identical to TRBD1. This CDR3 comprises 17 residues. V gave up 4 bases and J gave up 4 bases; unmatched junction bases: 15. Germline CDR1 SGHRS, CDR2 YFSETQ. The CDR3 region has the DNA TGCGCCAGCAGCCCCCTAGCGGGACAGGTGACTACCTATGGCTACACCTTC. Its translation: CASSPLAGQVTTYGYTF.

The chain recombines TRBV6-1 with TRBJ1-5, with D perhaps TRBD1 (6 bases). The CDR3 extends over 14 amino acids. From germline, CDR1 is MNHNS and CDR2 SASEGT. Trimming cost V 7 bases and J 3 bases, with 13 bases left between them. CDR3 bases: TGTGCCAGCACCGGGACAAGAATCAATCAGCCCCAGCATTTT. It is translated as CASTGTRINQPQHF.

Written as DNA, the CDR3 is TGTGCCTGGAGTTTGGGCAGCTATAGCAATCAGCCCCAGCATTTT. Its protein is CAWSLGSYSNQPQHF. J is TRBJ1-5 and V is TRBV30; D remains ambiguous. CDR3 size: 15 residues. V lost 2 bases and J lost 0, with 11 bases in between. Per germline, CDR1 GTSNPN and CDR2 SVGIG (reference sequence).

The chain has TRBV6-5 and TRBJ1-3; D ambiguous. This CDR3 spans 12 amino acids. V lost 8 bases to trimming and J lost 0 bases, with 5 bases between them. Germline V gene data show CDR1 as MNHEY and CDR2 as SVGAGI. The CDR3, as DNA: TGTGCCAGCGGCCGCTCTGGAAACACCATATATTTT. Amino acid sequence: CASGRSGNTIYF.

The rearrangement links TRBV19 to TRBJ2-3; 9 bases fit TRBD2. The CDR3 is made up of 15 amino acids. Unmatched junction bases numbered 4, after V lost 4 bases and J lost 2 bases. Looked up from germline, CDR1 is LNHDA and CDR2 is SQIVND (reference sequence). Here the CDR3 reads CASSTTSGYTDTQYF. The CDR3 DNA sequence: TGTGCCAGTAGTACGACTAGCGGCTACACAGATACGCAGTATTTT. Looking up the rest from reference TRBV19 and TRBJ2-3 gives the full variable domain: DGGITQSPKYLFRKEGQNVTLSCEQNLNHDAMYWYRQDPGQGLRLIYYSQIVNDFQKGDIAEGYSVSREKKESFPLTVTSAQKNPTAFYLCASSTTSGYTDTQYFGPGTRLTVL.

A single count supports this clone. The chain has TRBV7-2 and TRBJ2-3, with a weak D call TRBD1 (5 bases). Germline values: CDR1 SGHTA, CDR2 FQGNSA. The CDR3 is 15 residues long. Trimming removed 5 bases from V and 1 base from J, with 13 bases in between. This CDR3 reads CASSPWGGGTDTQYF. The CDR3 bases are TGTGCCAGCAGCCCATGGGGCGGAGGCACAGATACGCAGTATTTT.

This chain connects TRBV18 to TRBJ1-4, with 7 bases lining up with TRBD1. The CDR3 contains 13 residues. Germline CDR1 reads KGHSH; CDR2 reads LQKENI. J lost 5 bases, V lost 5 bases, and 2 bases had no gene match. The CDR3 sequence: CASSKGQNEKLFF. The CDR3 DNA reads TGTGCCAGCTCAAAGGGACAGAATGAAAAACTGTTTTTT. Full variable domain (outside the CDR3, taken from reference TRBV18 and TRBJ1-4): NAGVMQNPRHLVRRRGQEARLRCSPMKGHSHVYWYRQLPEEGLKFMVYLQKENIIDESGMPKERFSAEFPKEGPSILRIQQVVRGDSAAYFCASSKGQNEKLFFGSGTQLSVL.